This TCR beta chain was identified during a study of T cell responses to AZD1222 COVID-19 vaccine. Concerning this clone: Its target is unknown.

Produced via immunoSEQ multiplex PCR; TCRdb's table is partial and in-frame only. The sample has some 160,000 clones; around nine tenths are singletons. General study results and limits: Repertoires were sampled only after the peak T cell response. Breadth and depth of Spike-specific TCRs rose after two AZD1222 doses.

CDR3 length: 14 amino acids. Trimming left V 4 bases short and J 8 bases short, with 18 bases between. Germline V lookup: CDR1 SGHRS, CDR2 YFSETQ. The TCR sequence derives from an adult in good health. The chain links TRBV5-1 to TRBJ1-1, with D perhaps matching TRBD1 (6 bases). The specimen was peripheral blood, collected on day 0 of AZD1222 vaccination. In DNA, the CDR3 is TGCGCCAGCAGCGAATCAACAGGGAGCGCGGAAGCTTTCTTT. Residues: CASSESTGSAEAFF.